These 11 T cell receptor beta chains came from one sample sequenced in a study of T cell changes during pregnancy in multiple sclerosis. Repertoires were generated with immunoSEQ multiplex PCR, while TCRdb's copy carries only in-frame clones and drops some. The top ten clones hold approximately 1.5% of a sample with approximately 59,000 clones, around 91% of them seen once. The material sequenced was peripheral blood, taken in the third trimester of pregnancy. The source of these receptors is a female donor in good health, enrolled as a control in a pregnancy study.

The chain links TRBV29-1 to TRBJ1-1; D is undetermined. Germline V gene sequence: CDR1 SQVTM, CDR2 ANQGSEA. The germline V and J ends were trimmed by 7 bases and 8 bases, with 14 bases remaining between them. CDR3 length: 11 amino acids. This CDR3 is CSGGKEVEAFF. The DNA for the CDR3 is TGCAGCGGGGGTAAGGAGGTGGAAGCTTTCTTT.

V gene TRBV30 combines with J gene TRBJ1-2; tentative D call: TRBD1 (5 bases). With 2 bases removed from V and 4 bases from J, the gap between germline ends came to 11 bases. CDR1 and CDR2 (germline): GTSNPN, SVGIG (reference sequence). The CDR3 spans 13 residues. The chain's CDR3 is CAWSRGLSYGYTF. As DNA, the CDR3 is TGTGCCTGGAGTAGGGGACTTTCCTATGGCTACACCTTC.

This clone was counted a single time. This chain uses TRBV27 with TRBJ1-2; D possibly corresponds to TRBD1 (6 bases). Per germline, CDR1 MNHEY and CDR2 SMNVEV (reference sequence). Trimming shortened V by 4 bases and J by 8 bases, and 17 bases separated the two germline ends. The length of the CDR3 is 14 residues. The CDR3 DNA is TGTGCCAGCAGTTCCCCAACAGGGAGATCGGGCTACACCTTC. It translates to CASSSPTGRSGYTF.

V is TRBV7-2 and J is TRBJ2-1; 7 positions agree with TRBD2. The trim removed 2 bases at V and 4 bases at J, leaving 8 bases unmatched. From germline, CDR1 is SGHTA and CDR2 FQGNSA. The CDR3 has 16 residues. CDR3 amino acids: CASSLSGAASYNEQFF. CDR3 bases: TGTGCCAGCAGCTTAAGCGGGGCAGCTAGTTACAATGAGCAGTTCTTC.

The chain links TRBV6-5 to TRBJ2-2; a possible D gene is TRBD1 (6 bases). Per the germline V gene, CDR1 is MNHEY and CDR2 is SVGAGI. Trimming took 3 bases from V and 5 from J, leaving 7 bases between them. This CDR3 spans 13 amino acids. In DNA, the CDR3 is TGTGCCAGCAGTTATGGACAGACCGGGGAGCTGTTTTTT. Amino acid sequence: CASSYGQTGELFF.

The rearrangement links TRBV25-1 to TRBJ1-1; TRBD1 is a possible D gene (6 bases). Germline V gene sequence: CDR1 MGHDK, CDR2 SYGVNS. Trimming removed 4 bases from V and 11 bases from J, with 17 bases in between. There are 13 residues in the CDR3. The CDR3 DNA follows: TGTGCCAGCAGTGGGGGACGGCAGGGGCGCGCTTTCTTT. Amino acid sequence: CASSGGRQGRAFF.

This clone was seen a single time. This chain uses TRBV11-2 with TRBJ2-7; 7 bases line up with TRBD1. CDR3 length: 14 amino acids. CDR1 is SGHAT and CDR2 is FQNNGV in the germline V gene. The V and J ends lost 6 bases and 2 bases, in that order; junction bases with no gene match: 7. CDR3 amino acids: CASRRTGGTYEQYF. CDR3 coding DNA: TGTGCCAGCAGGCGGACAGGCGGAACCTACGAGCAGTACTTC.

This chain joins TRBV5-1 and TRBJ2-3; D perhaps matches TRBD2 (6 bases). From germline, CDR1 is SGHRS and CDR2 YFSETQ. The CDR3 sequence is 12 residues long. V was clipped by 3 bases and J by 6 bases, with 8 bases between them. CDR3 in DNA: TGCGCCAGCAGCTGGGGGAGGGATACGCAGTATTTT. It translates to CASSWGRDTQYF.

The rearrangement uses TRBV7-3 and TRBJ2-5, with D unresolved. The CDR3 runs 14 residues. V dropped 0 bases and J dropped 2 bases, with 7 bases sitting between them. Germline CDR1 and CDR2: SGHTA and FQGTGA. Here the CDR3 DNA reads TGTGCCAGCAGCTTAACGGGCCTACAAGAGACCCAGTACTTC. Translated: CASSLTGLQETQYF.

The rearrangement uses TRBV4-2 and TRBJ2-3, with 14 bases identical to TRBD2. The CDR3 is 17 amino acids. Trimming cost V 4 bases and J 1 base; bases outside gene matches: 4. Germline V gene lookup returns CDR1 LGHNA and CDR2 YNFKEQ. The CDR3, as DNA: TGTGCCAGCAGCCCCGGACTAGCGGGGGGACGCACAGATACGCAGTATTTT. Its protein product is CASSPGLAGGRTDTQYF.

This sequence joins TRBV5-4 and TRBJ1-1; TRBD1 is a possible D gene (5 bases). V lost 5 bases and J 4 bases, leaving 12 bases between the germline ends. Germline V gene lookup returns CDR1 SGHNT and CDR2 YYREEE (reference sequence). This CDR3 has 13 amino acids. The CDR3 sequence is CASRGRGGTEAFF. CDR3 bases: TGTGCCAGCAGGGGGCGCGGTGGCACTGAAGCTTTCTTT.